These 30 T cell receptor beta chains came from one sample sequenced in a study of Graves' ophthalmopathy and Graves' hyperthyroidism (dated by TCRdb to the late 2010s). TCRdb records Illumina HiSeq 2000 as the sequencer. For repertoire sequencing, TCR beta CDR3 regions were amplified from RNA transcripts. A first-round RT-PCR used HTBI primers with the Qiagen OneStep RT-PCR kit, followed by a second-round multiplex PCR, size selection and purification. The public reads were quality trimmed at Q25 with fastp and then assembled into clones with MiXCR by TCRdb, keeping productive beta chains. Identical CDR3 proteins give one entry, which carries the most common genes and DNA. The sample data list around 1.1 million distinct CDR3 sequences, and roughly two fifths of these were observed just once. The ten largest clonotypes hold 11% of the sample. Source material: peripheral blood or thyroid tissue (not recorded which). The receptors stem from an adult man with Graves' hyperthyroidism.

At least ten counts were recorded for this clonotype. The rearrangement links TRBV7-9 to TRBJ2-5; 8 nucleotides agree with TRBD1. CDR3 length equals 14 residues. With V trimmed by 6 bases and J by 5 bases, 8 bases remained unmatched. Germline V CDR1 and CDR2: SEHNR, FQNEAQ (reference sequence). The CDR3 sequence is CASSSGQASETQYF. The CDR3 nucleotides are TGTGCCAGCAGTTCGGGACAGGCCTCGGAGACCCAGTACTTC.

In this sample, this clonotype turned up a few times. This sequence joins TRBV20-1 and TRBJ2-7, with D unclear. The CDR3 extends over 12 amino acids. The germline V and J ends were trimmed by 2 bases and 4 bases, with 9 bases remaining between them. In germline, CDR1 is DFQATT, CDR2 SNEGSKA (reference sequence). CDR3: CSARSNYYEQYF. The CDR3 coding sequence is TGCAGTGCTAGATCGAATTATTACGAGCAGTACTTC.

This clonotype has more than one count but fewer than ten. V usage is TRBV5-1 and J usage is TRBJ2-7; 7 bases are a match to TRBD1. This CDR3 contains 14 residues. V dropped 2 bases and J dropped 3; count of bases not matched to a gene: 5. Germline V gene data show CDR1 as SGHRS and CDR2 as YFSETQ. The CDR3 sequence: CASSFGTANYEQYF. CDR3 DNA: TGCGCCAGCAGCTTCGGGACAGCTAACTACGAGCAGTACTTC.

This clonotype was detected many times. The genes are TRBV7-8 and TRBJ1-1; 8 nucleotides agree with TRBD1. Unmatched junction bases numbered 4, after V lost 1 base and J lost 6 bases. CDR1 and CDR2 (germline): SGHVS, FQNEAQ. The CDR3 spans 14 residues. CDR3: CASSLGQGASEAFF. CDR3 coding DNA: TGTGCCAGCAGCTTAGGCCAGGGGGCATCTGAAGCTTTCTTT.

This clonotype appeared many times. As DNA, the CDR3 is TGTGCCAGCAGTAAAAATCAGAACTATGGCTACACCTTC. It yields the protein CASSKNQNYGYTF. The gene calls are TRBV6-6 and TRBJ1-2; the D is unclear. The germline gives CDR1 MNHNY, CDR2 SVGAGI (reference sequence). The CDR3 sequence is 13 residues long. The germline V and J ends were trimmed by 5 bases and 2 bases, with 9 bases remaining between them.

This clonotype was seen ten or more times. V usage is TRBV29-1 and J usage is TRBJ2-2, with D maybe TRBD1 (5 bases). The CDR3 sequence is 14 residues long. Germline V gene lookup returns CDR1 SQVTM and CDR2 ANQGSEA. V lost 4 bases and J 6 bases, leaving 15 bases between the germline ends. As DNA, the CDR3 is TGCAGCGTTGGGATGACAGATCTGTCCGGGGAGCTGTTTTTT. This sequence encodes CSVGMTDLSGELFF.

In this sample, this clonotype turned up many times. J is TRBJ2-7 and V is TRBV19, with D perhaps TRBD1 (6 bases). Germline lookup yields CDR1 LNHDA and CDR2 SQIVND (reference sequence). The CDR3 consists of 12 residues. V shed 10 bases and J shed 5 bases, with 15 bases lying between them. The CDR3 nucleotides are TGTGCCACCCAGGACAGTCGCGACGAGCAGTACTTC. Protein sequence: CATQDSRDEQYF.

There are a few counts of this clonotype. The chain recombines TRBV6-5 with TRBJ2-2; TRBD1 aligns across 10 bases. The CDR3 totals 15 residues. Germline CDR1 and CDR2: MNHEY and SVGAGI. With V trimmed by 6 bases and J by 4 bases, 5 bases remained unmatched. The CDR3 DNA reads TGTGCCAGCAGCTTATGGACAGGGGGCACCGGGGAGCTGTTTTTT. This encodes CASSLWTGGTGELFF.

The genes are TRBV7-9 and TRBJ1-2; TRBD1 aligns across 7 bases. The CDR3 totals 13 residues. Losses at the gene ends were 6 bases for V and 7 bases for J; bases not matched to a gene: 8. The germline gives CDR1 SEHNR, CDR2 FQNEAQ (reference sequence). Written as DNA, the CDR3 is TGTGCCAGCAGACGACAGGGAGTAGGTGGCTACACCTTC. It is translated as CASRRQGVGGYTF.

This clonotype was detected a few times. The chain employs TRBV20-1 and TRBJ1-5; D ambiguous. V lost 6 bases to trimming and J lost 6 bases, with 18 bases between them. The CDR3 is made up of 14 amino acids. CDR1 is DFQATT and CDR2 is SNEGSKA in the germline V gene (reference sequence). The CDR3 DNA reads as TGCAGTGCCAGCAGTTACGATCTGGGTCAGCCCCAGCATTTT. This codes for CSASSYDLGQPQHF.

The chain combines TRBV6-1 with TRBJ1-2; a possible D gene is TRBD1 (5 bases). Germline CDR1 is MNHNS and CDR2 is SASEGT. V dropped 5 bases and J dropped 5 bases, with 18 bases sitting between them. This CDR3 has 15 amino acids. The CDR3 bases are TGTGCCAGCAGTACGGGGACTCCTGGGCTATATGGCTACACCTTC. It encodes CASSTGTPGLYGYTF.

V gene TRBV10-2 combines with J gene TRBJ2-2; 10 nucleotides align to TRBD2. The germline V gene encodes CDR1 WSHSY and CDR2 SAAADI. V shed 10 bases and J 5 bases; nucleotides not matched to a gene: 4. The CDR3 sequence is 13 residues long. DNA for the CDR3: TGCGCCATCGGGACTAGCGCAACCGGGGAGCTGTTTTTT. Protein: CAIGTSATGELFF.

The DNA for the CDR3 is TGTGCCAGCAGTTTGGCAGGGTGGTACGAGCAGTACTTC. Translated, it gives CASSLAGWYEQYF. V gene TRBV28 combines with J gene TRBJ2-7, with D possibly being TRBD1 (5 bases). This CDR3 comprises 13 residues. V was shortened by 3 bases and J by 4 bases, with 10 bases between the two germline ends. The germline CDR1 and CDR2 sequences are MDHEN and SYDVKM.

The J gene is TRBJ1-4, the V gene TRBV7-8; D not certain. V lost 2 bases and J lost 7, with 17 bases in between. Germline CDR1 SGHVS, CDR2 FQNEAQ. The CDR3 spans 16 residues. The CDR3 here is CASSLFQREGGEKLFF. The DNA of the CDR3 is TGTGCCAGCAGCTTATTCCAGCGGGAAGGTGGTGAAAAACTGTTTTTT. Complete variable domain (other parts from reference TRBV7-8 and TRBJ1-4): GAGVSQSPRYKVAKRGQDVALRCDPISGHVSLFWYQQALGQGPEFLTYFQNEAQLDKSGLPSDRFFAERPEGSVSTLKIQRTQQEDSAVYLCASSLFQREGGEKLFFGSGTQLSVL.

There are many counts of this clonotype. The chain couples TRBV2 to TRBJ1-5, with D hard to call. V lost 5 bases and J lost 9, with 8 bases in between. CDR1 is SNHLY and CDR2 is FYNNEI in the germline V gene. The CDR3 sequence is 11 residues long. CDR3 sequence: CASSLFGPQHF. The DNA for the CDR3 is TGTGCCAGCAGTCTCTTCGGGCCCCAGCATTTT.

The J gene is TRBJ1-5, the V gene TRBV18, with a possible D match to TRBD1 (5 bases). Germline lookup yields CDR1 KGHSH and CDR2 LQKENI. The CDR3 totals 14 residues. The V gene lost 1 base and the J gene lost 8 bases, with 12 bases spanning the gap. DNA for the CDR3: TGTGCCAGCTCACCACGCACGGGGACGGAGCCCCAGCATTTT. Protein product: CASSPRTGTEPQHF.

This chain links TRBV20-1 with TRBJ2-5; 10 positions match TRBD2. Germline assignment: CDR1 DFQATT and CDR2 SNEGSKA (reference sequence). The ends lost 5 bases at V and 5 bases at J; junction bases unmatched: 11. This CDR3 is 15 amino acids long. Here the CDR3 reads CSARGSSGGLETQYF. The CDR3 region has the DNA TGCAGTGCTCGAGGCAGTAGCGGGGGGTTGGAGACCCAGTACTTC.

This clonotype appeared once. This chain uses TRBV12-3 or TRBV12-4 with TRBJ1-5, with D tentatively TRBD1 (5 bases). CDR3 length: 15 residues. With 4 bases removed from V and 11 bases from J, the gap between germline ends came to 21 bases. The CDR3 is CASSYGGTGQKTQHF. The CDR3, as DNA: TGTGCCAGCAGTTATGGAGGGACCGGACAAAAGACCCAGCATTTT.

This chain connects TRBV25-1 to TRBJ2-7, with 15 bases aligning to TRBD2. V shed 6 bases and J 1 base; nucleotides not matched to a gene: 7. This CDR3 spans 17 amino acids. CDR1 is MGHDK and CDR2 is SYGVNS in the germline V gene. The CDR3 here is CASSPGTSGRHSYEQYF. The CDR3 DNA reads TGTGCCAGCAGCCCTGGGACTAGCGGGAGGCATTCCTACGAGCAGTACTTC.

The chain carries TRBV25-1 and TRBJ2-7, with a possible D match to TRBD2 (6 bases). Deletions cut 2 bases from V and 2 bases from J, with 7 bases between. Looked up from germline, CDR1 is MGHDK and CDR2 is SYGVNS. The CDR3 runs 13 residues. CDR3 in DNA: TGTGCCAGCAGTGAACCGGGAGCCTACGAGCAGTACTTC. Translation: CASSEPGAYEQYF.

As for this clonotype: A much more abundant neighbour one base away suggests this may be a read error. The chain joins TRBV5-1 to TRBJ1-1, with a weak D call TRBD1 (5 bases). The V and J ends lost 0 bases and 6 bases respectively, with 12 bases between them. This CDR3 spans 14 amino acids. Germline CDR1 is SGHRS and CDR2 is YFSETQ. The CDR3 nucleotides read TGCGCCAGCAGCTTGGCTACCGGGGGGGCTGAAGCTTTCTTT. Its translation is CASSLATGGAEAFF. Looking up the rest from reference TRBV5-1 and TRBJ1-1 gives the full variable domain: KAGVTQTPRYLIKTRGQQVTLSCSPISGHRSVSWYQQTPGQGLQFLFEYFSETQRNKGNFPGRFSGRQFSNSRSEMNVSTLELGDSALYLCASSLATGGAEAFFGQGTRLTVV.

There are many counts of this clonotype. The chain has TRBV10-2 and TRBJ2-7, with D unclear. Looked up from germline, CDR1 is WSHSY and CDR2 is SAAADI. This CDR3 has 15 residues. The ends were cut back, 1 base at V and 0 bases at J, with 10 bases in the middle. CDR3 DNA: TGCGCCAGCAGTGAGTTGGATACCGGCTCCTACGAGCAGTACTTC. Its translation: CASSELDTGSYEQYF.

The J gene is TRBJ2-2, the V gene TRBV5-4, with 13 bases lining up with TRBD2. This CDR3 is 20 amino acids long. With V trimmed by 7 bases and J by 5 bases, 20 bases remained unmatched. CDR1 is SGHNT, CDR2 YYREEE, per germline (reference sequence). In DNA, the CDR3 is TGTGCCAGCCAGGGTGCCGCAGGGACTAGCGGGAAAATGGTTACCGGGGAGCTGTTTTTT. This translates into CASQGAAGTSGKMVTGELFF.

In this sample, this clonotype turned up many times. The chain uses TRBV2 and TRBJ2-7; TRBD1 is a possible D gene (5 bases). Germline V gene sequence: CDR1 SNHLY, CDR2 FYNNEI. The CDR3 is 12 amino acids. V was cut by 1 base and J by 8 bases, with 9 bases left in between. The CDR3 here is CASSEGRGKQYF. The CDR3 coding sequence is TGTGCCAGCAGTGAAGGTAGGGGCAAGCAGTACTTC.

In its sample, this clonotype was seen once. V and J are TRBV5-5 and TRBJ1-1, with D tentatively TRBD1 (5 bases). CDR3 size: 15 residues. Trimming removed 3 bases from V and 5 bases from J, with 17 bases in between. Germline V gene data show CDR1 as SGHKS and CDR2 as YYEKEE (reference sequence). DNA for the CDR3: TGTGCCAGCAGCTCGAGATATCCAGGGAGGACTGAAGCTTTCTTT. Translation: CASSSRYPGRTEAFF.

This clonotype appeared many times. This chain links TRBV15 with TRBJ1-6; TRBD1 agrees at 8 bases. CDR1 LNHNV and CDR2 YYDKDF come from the germline V gene (reference sequence). The CDR3 covers 15 residues. V lost 2 bases, J lost 7 bases, and 4 bases stayed unmatched. The CDR3 bases are TGTGCCACCAGCAGATCCGGACAGGGAAATTCACCCCTCCACTTT. This sequence encodes CATSRSGQGNSPLHF.

V usage is TRBV10-2 and J usage is TRBJ1-2; D unresolved. CDR3 length: 14 amino acids. From germline, CDR1 is WSHSY and CDR2 SAAADI. With 6 bases removed from V and 4 bases from J, the gap between germline ends came to 15 bases. CDR3 sequence (DNA): TGCGCCAGCAGCCGGATAGGAGGATCCTATGGCTACACCTTC. Protein sequence: CASSRIGGSYGYTF.

The V gene is TRBV10-3, the J gene TRBJ1-2; D is possibly TRBD1 (6 bases). The CDR3 runs 17 residues. V lost 10 bases, J lost 4 bases, and 28 bases lay in between. Germline-derived CDR1 and CDR2 are ENHRY and SYGVKD. The CDR3 nucleotides read TGTGCCAGCAGCAACCCTGTAGGGACATCCTCGGGCTATGGCTACACCTTC. Translating gives CASSNPVGTSSGYGYTF.

The chain has TRBV6-5 and TRBJ2-7, with 8 bases identical to TRBD2. V trimming: 5 bases; J trimming: 4 bases; junction bases outside the gene matches: 13. Germline V gene data show CDR1 as MNHEY and CDR2 as SVGAGI. The CDR3 covers 16 residues. The CDR3 region is CASSPHRPSGYYEQYF. In DNA form, the CDR3 reads TGTGCCAGCAGTCCCCACCGGCCTAGCGGGTATTACGAGCAGTACTTC.

The chain links TRBV10-3 to TRBJ1-3; a weak D match, TRBD1 (6 bases). This CDR3 region has 16 residues. Per germline, CDR1 ENHRY and CDR2 SYGVKD. Deletions cut 2 bases from V and 7 bases from J, with 18 bases between. The CDR3 is CAISEVPGHRKNTIYF. DNA for the CDR3: TGTGCCATCAGTGAGGTCCCGGGACATAGAAAGAACACCATATATTTT.